Shown below are 19 T cell receptor beta chains from a single sample sequenced in a study of cytotoxic CD8 clonotypes in ibrutinib-treated CLL. The protocol was immunoSEQ multiplex PCR, while the TCRdb copy is restricted to in-frame clones and leaves out a portion. The sample holds roughly 150,000 clones, around 80% seen once. The sequences come from PBMCs, collected after 24 months of ibrutinib treatment. These receptors were taken from a human donor with chronic lymphocytic leukemia.

V usage is TRBV6-5 and J usage is TRBJ1-1; TRBD1 aligns across 7 bases. V trimming: 0 bases; J trimming: 1 base; junction bases outside the gene matches: 2. Germline values: CDR1 MNHEY, CDR2 SVGAGI. The CDR3 runs 15 residues. CDR3 coding DNA: TGTGCCAGCAGTTACTCGTGGACAGGGAACACTGAAGCTTTCTTT. Encoded protein: CASSYSWTGNTEAFF.

The V and J genes are TRBV20-1 and TRBJ2-3; unclear D gene. Germline-derived CDR1 and CDR2 are DFQATT and SNEGSKA (reference sequence). Trimming removed 1 base at V and 6 bases at J, with 5 bases between. The CDR3 spans 11 residues. CDR3 sequence (DNA): TGCAGTGCTAGAGGGATCGATACGCAGTATTTT. Its protein product is CSARGIDTQYF.

The chain joins TRBV21-1 to TRBJ1-3. TRBV21-1 is a pseudogene segment. CDR3 length: 15 residues. The CDR3 DNA reads as TGTGCCAGCAACGCCCTCTCCCGGAGCGGAAACACCATATATTTT. It encodes CASNALSRSGNTIYF.

The V call is TRBV7-2, the J call TRBJ2-7; TRBD2 agrees at 8 bases. The CDR3 spans 15 residues. Trimming removed 1 base from V and 5 bases from J; junction bases left unmatched: 7. Per the germline V gene, CDR1 is SGHTA and CDR2 is FQGNSA. The CDR3 spells CASSLDGGRIHEQYF. The CDR3 region has the DNA TGTGCCAGCAGCTTAGATGGCGGGAGGATCCACGAGCAGTACTTC.

Here the CDR3 reads CASSLLGQVLPGGQPQHF. The CDR3 nucleotides read TGTGCCAGCAGCTTGTTGGGACAGGTCTTACCGGGGGGCCAGCCCCAGCATTTT. The chain joins TRBV5-6 to TRBJ1-5; the match to TRBD1 covers 8 bases. The J segment lost 7 bases and the V segment lost 1 base, leaving 16 bases of the junction unmatched. In germline, CDR1 is SGHDT, CDR2 YYEEEE. This CDR3 contains 18 residues.

V gene TRBV13 combines with J gene TRBJ1-1, with D hard to call. The CDR3 totals 15 residues. Per germline, CDR1 PRHDT and CDR2 FYEKMQ (reference sequence). Trimming took off 3 bases at V and 4 bases at J, with 15 bases between the two ends. The CDR3 loop is CASSFPQMTSTEAFF. The CDR3 DNA reads TGTGCCAGCAGCTTTCCACAGATGACTAGCACTGAAGCTTTCTTT.

The chain combines TRBV7-2 with TRBJ2-3; 7 nucleotides line up with TRBD2. There are 16 residues in the CDR3. The V and J ends lost 4 bases and 1 base, in that order; junction bases with no gene match: 8. Per the germline V gene, CDR1 is SGHTA and CDR2 is FQGNSA. CDR3 loop: CASSSGVAGRTDTQYF. As DNA, the CDR3 is TGTGCCAGCAGCTCGGGAGTAGCGGGTCGCACAGATACGCAGTATTTT.

This chain connects TRBV6-1 to TRBJ1-5; D is possibly TRBD1 (6 bases). The V gene's germline CDR1 is MNHNS and CDR2 SASEGT. This CDR3 contains 14 residues. Trimming left V 5 bases short and J 4 bases short, with 12 bases between. DNA of the CDR3: TGTGCCAGCAGTTGGACAGCTATTAATCAGCCCCAGCATTTT. Its translation: CASSWTAINQPQHF.

The rearrangement links TRBV5-5 to TRBJ2-2; D uncertain. The CDR3 runs 14 residues. From germline, CDR1 is SGHKS and CDR2 YYEKEE (reference sequence). V dropped 0 bases and J dropped 0 bases, with 3 bases sitting between them. The CDR3 coding sequence is TGTGCCAGCAGCTTGGCCCCGAACACCGGGGAGCTGTTTTTT. This encodes CASSLAPNTGELFF. Full variable domain (missing parts from reference TRBV5-5 and TRBJ2-2): DAGVTQSPTHLIKTRGQQVTLRCSPISGHKSVSWYQQVLGQGPQFIFQYYEKEERGRGNFPDRFSARQFPNYSSELNVNALLLGDSALYLCASSLAPNTGELFFGEGSRLTVL.

The genes are TRBV5-5 and TRBJ1-2; no clear D. Germline CDR1 is SGHKS and CDR2 is YYEKEE (reference sequence). V gave up 0 bases and J gave up 6 bases, with 9 bases separating them. The CDR3 covers 13 residues. The CDR3 region is CASSLVHNHGYTF. CDR3 nucleotides: TGTGCCAGCAGCTTGGTTCACAACCATGGCTACACCTTC.

In its sample, this clone was seen once. The chain employs TRBV2 and TRBJ1-6, with 8 nucleotides matching TRBD1. The CDR3 runs to 15 residues. Per germline, CDR1 SNHLY and CDR2 FYNNEI. The J segment lost 9 bases and the V segment lost 4 bases, leaving 8 bases of the junction unmatched. As DNA, the CDR3 is TGTGCCAGCAGTGGGGGGCAGGGGGCATTTTCACCCCTCCACTTT. Protein product: CASSGGQGAFSPLHF.

The gene calls are TRBV27 and TRBJ2-7, with TRBD2 matching over 14 bases. V was clipped by 3 bases and J by 3 bases; unmatched bases: 10. This CDR3 spans 18 amino acids. Germline V gives CDR1 MNHEY, CDR2 SMNVEV (reference sequence). The CDR3 loop is CASSLTGWTSGRLYEQYF. CDR3 sequence (DNA): TGTGCCAGCAGTTTGACGGGGTGGACTAGCGGGAGGCTCTACGAGCAGTACTTC.

This clone was seen a single time. The V and J genes are TRBV4-2 and TRBJ2-1; 12 nucleotides align to TRBD2. V lost 2 bases to trimming and J lost 7 bases; unmatched junction nucleotides: 6. Per germline, CDR1 LGHNA and CDR2 YNFKEQ. The CDR3 covers 16 residues. The CDR3 DNA sequence: TGTGCCAGCAGCCAACCAGGGACTAGCGGGTGGAATGAGCAGTTCTTC. Translated: CASSQPGTSGWNEQFF.

Here the CDR3 DNA reads TGTGCCAGCCTTCGAGACAGCGGGGGGGCCGGCAAAAACATTCAGTACTTC. Translating it yields CASLRDSGGAGKNIQYF. The chain couples TRBV2 to TRBJ2-4, with 10 nucleotides matching TRBD2. The CDR3 extends over 17 amino acids. Germline CDR1 is SNHLY and CDR2 is FYNNEI. Germline trimming cut 8 bases from V and 3 bases from J; bases unmatched to any gene: 13.

The V gene is TRBV13, the J gene TRBJ2-7, with D possibly TRBD2 on 5 matching bases. Germline CDR1 is PRHDT and CDR2 is FYEKMQ (reference sequence). This CDR3 comprises 14 residues. The V end lost 4 bases, the J end lost 6 bases, and 16 bases lay between the germline ends. The CDR3 DNA reads as TGTGCCAGCAGCTCATCATGGACTCGGGTCGAGCAGTACTTC. Residues: CASSSSWTRVEQYF.

V is TRBV6-1 and J is TRBJ1-1; 8 positions agree with TRBD1. Germline V lookup: CDR1 MNHNS, CDR2 SASEGT. The V and J ends lost 7 bases and 1 base, in that order; junction bases with no gene match: 2. There are 13 residues in the CDR3. For the CDR3, the DNA is TGTGCCAGCAATACAGGGGGGAACACTGAAGCTTTCTTT. Amino acid sequence: CASNTGGNTEAFF.

The gene calls are TRBV2 and TRBJ1-2; D perhaps matches TRBD1 (5 bases). V was trimmed by 6 bases and J by 7 bases, leaving 9 bases between them. The V gene's germline CDR1 is SNHLY and CDR2 FYNNEI. The CDR3 length is 11 residues. The CDR3 DNA sequence: TGTGCCAGCAGAGGAGGGGTTGGCTACACCTTC. Its protein product is CASRGGVGYTF.

This clone was seen more than once but under ten times. The chain links TRBV4-1 to TRBJ2-2; D possibly corresponds to TRBD2 (6 bases). The CDR3 totals 16 residues. From germline, CDR1 is MGHRA and CDR2 YSYEKL. V was shortened by 3 bases and J by 1 base, with 12 bases between the two germline ends. CDR3 sequence reads: CASSQEGSGNTGELFF. The CDR3 bases are TGCGCCAGCAGCCAGGAGGGCAGCGGGAACACCGGGGAGCTGTTTTTT.

This clone was found once. This chain joins TRBV6-4 and TRBJ2-6; D not resolved. The germline CDR1 and CDR2 sequences are MRHNA and SNTAGT. Between the trimmed V and J ends, which lost 3 bases and 3 bases, there was a span of 15 bases. The CDR3 sequence is 17 residues long. The CDR3: CASSEVLVGFGANVLTF. For the CDR3, the DNA is TGTGCCAGCAGTGAAGTTCTAGTTGGTTTTGGGGCCAACGTCCTGACTTTC.